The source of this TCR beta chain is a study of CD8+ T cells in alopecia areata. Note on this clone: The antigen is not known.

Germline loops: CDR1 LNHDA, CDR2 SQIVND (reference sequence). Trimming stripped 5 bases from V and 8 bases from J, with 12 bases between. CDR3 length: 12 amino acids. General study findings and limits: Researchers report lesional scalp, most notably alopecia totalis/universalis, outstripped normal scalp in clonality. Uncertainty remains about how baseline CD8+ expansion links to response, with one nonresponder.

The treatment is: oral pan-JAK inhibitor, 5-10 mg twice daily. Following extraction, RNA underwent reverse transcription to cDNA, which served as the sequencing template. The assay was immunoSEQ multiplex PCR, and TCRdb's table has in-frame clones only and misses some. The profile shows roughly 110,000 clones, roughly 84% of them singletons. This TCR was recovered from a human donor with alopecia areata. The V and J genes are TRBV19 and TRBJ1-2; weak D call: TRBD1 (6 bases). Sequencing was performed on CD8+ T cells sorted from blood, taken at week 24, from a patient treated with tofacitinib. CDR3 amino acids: CASSSGTYGYTF. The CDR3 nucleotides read TGTGCCAGTAGTTCTGGGACATACGGCTACACCTTC.